Listed here are 22 T cell receptor beta chains from one sample, sequenced in a study of blood T cell repertoires in COVID-19. This table comes from immunoSEQ multiplex PCR, and its TCRdb copy is limited to in-frame clones, with some not included. The sample holds tens of thousands of clones, more than 90% seen once. Sequenced material: peripheral blood. Receptor source: a human donor with active COVID-19. The donor label of this sample is uncertain.

This chain joins TRBV28 and TRBJ2-1, with a weak D call TRBD2 (7 bases). The germline V gene has CDR1 MDHEN and CDR2 SYDVKM. The CDR3 totals 13 residues. V lost 10 bases and J 4 bases, leaving 14 bases between the germline ends. The CDR3 here is CATGASGYNEQFF. The CDR3 DNA follows: TGTGCCACAGGGGCTAGCGGATACAATGAGCAGTTCTTC.

The rearrangement uses TRBV2 and TRBJ2-7, with 8 bases matching TRBD2. V gave up 0 bases and J gave up 8 bases; unmatched junction bases: 15. The CDR3 covers 17 residues. The germline gives CDR1 SNHLY, CDR2 FYNNEI. The CDR3 coding sequence is TGTGCCAGCAGTGAAGCAAGCGGGGGCGGTGGTAAAGAGCAGCAGTACTTC. Encoded protein: CASSEASGGGGKEQQYF.

The V and J genes are TRBV12-5 and TRBJ1-6; 9 nucleotides match TRBD1. CDR1 and CDR2 from the germline V gene are LGHNT and FRNRAP. CDR3 length equals 14 residues. Trimming cost V 5 bases and J 9 bases; bases outside gene matches: 5. CDR3 region: CASGARTGVSPLHF. CDR3 DNA sequence: TGTGCTAGTGGTGCCCGGACAGGGGTTTCACCCCTCCACTTT.

The chain carries TRBV10-1 and TRBJ1-5; D possibly corresponds to TRBD1 (5 bases). CDR3 size: 13 residues. Germline V lookup: CDR1 WNHNN, CDR2 SYGVQD (reference sequence). Trimming cost V 4 bases and J 4 bases, with 8 bases left between them. Here the CDR3 DNA reads TGCGCCAGCAGTGGTGGGACTAATCAGCCCCAGCATTTT. Its translation: CASSGGTNQPQHF.

The chain joins TRBV28 to TRBJ1-5; D ambiguous. This CDR3 has 15 amino acids. The germline V and J ends were trimmed by 1 base and 0 bases, with 7 bases remaining between them. CDR1 and CDR2 from the germline V gene are MDHEN and SYDVKM. The CDR3 bases are TGTGCCAGCAGTTTATCCGCAGTTAGCAATCAGCCCCAGCATTTT. Translation: CASSLSAVSNQPQHF.

A single count supports this clone. The gene calls are TRBV11-3 and TRBJ2-7, with 9 bases identical to TRBD2. Looked up from germline, CDR1 is SGHNT and CDR2 is YENEEA. Unmatched junction bases numbered 6, after V lost 5 bases and J lost 1 base. The CDR3 is 15 residues long. This chain's CDR3 is CASSVGTSSSYEQYF. The DNA for the CDR3 is TGTGCCAGCAGCGTCGGGACTAGCAGTTCCTACGAGCAGTACTTC.

This clone came up once. The rearrangement links TRBV10-3 to TRBJ2-5; D ambiguous. This CDR3 comprises 11 residues. CDR1 is ENHRY, CDR2 SYGVKD, per germline. Trimming shortened V by 10 bases and J by 0 bases, and 6 bases separated the two germline ends. DNA for the CDR3: TGTGCCACCTTCGACCAAGAGACCCAGTACTTC. It translates to CATFDQETQYF.

The chain is built from TRBV4-3 and TRBJ2-1, with TRBD2 matching over 9 bases. Trimming took 4 bases from V and 5 from J; bases not matched to a gene: 6. This CDR3 has 15 residues. CDR1 and CDR2 (germline): LGHNA, YSLEER. As DNA, the CDR3 is TGCGCCAGCAGCCCCGGGACTAGCCGGCACAATGAGCAGTTCTTC. Amino acid sequence: CASSPGTSRHNEQFF.

V usage is TRBV11-3 and J usage is TRBJ1-4; weak D call: TRBD1 (5 bases). Germline loops: CDR1 SGHNT, CDR2 YENEEA. The CDR3 has 14 amino acids. V lost 1 base and J 3 bases, leaving 6 bases between the germline ends. The CDR3 protein is CASSLGQSNEKLFF. As DNA, the CDR3 is TGTGCCAGCAGCTTAGGACAGTCTAATGAAAAACTGTTTTTT.

The rearrangement uses TRBV6-2 or TRBV6-3 and TRBJ1-1, with a weak D call TRBD1 (6 bases). The V end was cut by 4 bases, the J end by 1 base, with 13 bases between. The CDR3 extends over 15 amino acids. Germline lookup yields CDR1 MNHEY and CDR2 SVGEGT. The CDR3 reads CASSSRTVKNTEAFF. In DNA form, the CDR3 reads TGTGCCAGCAGTTCCCGGACAGTCAAGAACACTGAAGCTTTCTTT.

This chain joins TRBV2 and TRBJ2-1, with TRBD2 matching over 9 bases. V lost 4 bases to trimming and J lost 4 bases; unmatched junction nucleotides: 5. The germline V gene encodes CDR1 SNHLY and CDR2 FYNNEI. This CDR3 has 15 amino acids. DNA for the CDR3: TGTGCCAGCAGTGGGGCACTAGCGGGTTACAATGAGCAGTTCTTC. Protein sequence: CASSGALAGYNEQFF.

This clone is a singleton in its sample. This chain joins TRBV9 and TRBJ2-3; 13 nucleotides agree with TRBD2. Germline lookup yields CDR1 SGDLS and CDR2 YYNGEE. The CDR3 has 20 residues. Losses at the gene ends were 3 bases for V and 3 bases for J; bases not matched to a gene: 16. CDR3 protein: CASSDPTGTSGIIGTDTQYF. CDR3 DNA sequence: TGTGCCAGCAGCGACCCAACAGGGACTAGCGGGATAATTGGGACAGATACGCAGTATTTT.

Remarks on this clone: A read error may produce the germline difference seen at one junction end. The V gene is TRBV20-1, the J gene TRBJ2-3, with D hard to call. Germline CDR1 reads DFQATT; CDR2 reads SNEGSKA (reference sequence). The CDR3 runs to 11 residues. The CDR3 region is CSAGDRDTQYF. For the CDR3, the DNA is TGCAGTGCTGGAGATCGAGATACGCAGTATTTT.

This chain joins TRBV6-5 and TRBJ2-7, with TRBD2 as a possible D gene (5 bases). The CDR3 has 13 amino acids. Between the trimmed V and J ends, which lost 2 bases and 6 bases, there was a span of 11 bases. Germline V CDR1 and CDR2: MNHEY, SVGAGI. The CDR3 DNA reads as TGTGCCAGCAGTTACGAGGGAATCCGCGAGCAGTACTTC. Protein: CASSYEGIREQYF.

The V gene is TRBV4-3, the J gene TRBJ2-2; no clear D gene. The CDR3 is 18 amino acids. Germline-derived CDR1 and CDR2 are LGHNA and YSLEER. V was clipped by 2 bases and J by 0 bases, with 16 bases between them. CDR3 residues: CASSQKSLVTPNTGELFF. CDR3 coding DNA: TGCGCCAGCAGCCAAAAGAGTTTGGTTACTCCGAACACCGGGGAGCTGTTTTTT.

The genes are TRBV4-3 and TRBJ1-1, with D possibly TRBD1 on 6 matching bases. Germline values: CDR1 LGHNA, CDR2 YSLEER. The CDR3 sequence is 13 residues long. Trimming shortened V by 4 bases and J by 6 bases, and 12 bases separated the two germline ends. The CDR3 sequence is CASSRTGSAEAFF. DNA for the CDR3: TGCGCCAGCAGCCGCACAGGGTCGGCTGAAGCTTTCTTT.

This chain joins TRBV9 and TRBJ2-1; D may be TRBD2 (6 bases). Germline V CDR1 and CDR2: SGDLS, YYNGEE. This CDR3 region has 17 residues. Trimming left V 0 bases short and J 7 bases short, with 20 bases between. CDR3 protein: CASSVEGSGYLGNEQFF. For the CDR3, the DNA is TGTGCCAGCAGCGTAGAGGGTAGCGGTTACCTGGGGAATGAGCAGTTCTTC.

The V call is TRBV28, the J call TRBJ1-2, with D possibly TRBD1 on 6 matching bases. Germline-derived CDR1 and CDR2 are MDHEN and SYDVKM. V was pared by 5 bases and J by 4 bases, with 14 bases between. The CDR3 has 14 residues. The CDR3 coding sequence is TGTGCCAGCAGTCCCCCAGACAGGCCCTATGGCTACACCTTC. This encodes CASSPPDRPYGYTF.

The chain links TRBV6-2 or TRBV6-3 to TRBJ2-1; the match to TRBD2 covers 8 bases. Trimming at V came to 6 bases and at J to 4 bases, leaving 14 bases not matched to a gene. This CDR3 comprises 17 residues. Germline V gene data show CDR1 as MNHEY and CDR2 as SVGEGT. The CDR3 nucleotides are TGTGCCAGCAGCTCCGGGGGGGGTATACGAAGGTACAATGAGCAGTTCTTC. Protein product: CASSSGGGIRRYNEQFF.

The CDR3 sequence: CASSLGGGGSFSYEQYF. CDR3 nucleotide sequence: TGTGCCAGCAGCTTAGGAGGGGGCGGTAGCTTCTCCTACGAGCAGTACTTC. V is TRBV7-9 and J is TRBJ2-7, with 7 bases aligning to TRBD1. The CDR3 extends over 17 amino acids. Germline-derived CDR1 and CDR2 are SEHNR and FQNEAQ (reference sequence). J was trimmed by 0 bases and V by 1 base; bases with no gene match: 9.

This chain links TRBV30 with TRBJ2-7; the match to TRBD2 covers 7 bases. Germline CDR1 GTSNPN, CDR2 SVGIG (reference sequence). The V and J ends lost 4 bases and 1 base, in that order; junction bases with no gene match: 4. CDR3 length: 13 amino acids. The CDR3 loop reads CAWTSGGSYEQYF. CDR3 nucleotides: TGTGCCTGGACTTCCGGGGGGTCCTACGAGCAGTACTTC.

This clone was seen a few times. The chain carries TRBV6-2 or TRBV6-3 and TRBJ1-1, with D possibly matching TRBD1 (6 bases). Germline CDR1 is MNHEY and CDR2 is SVGEGT. The CDR3 consists of 13 residues. V lost 6 bases and J 4 bases, leaving 12 bases between the germline ends. The CDR3 DNA sequence: TGTGCCAGCAGCCCTACAGGGATCACTGAAGCTTTCTTT. Protein product: CASSPTGITEAFF.